The sequence of this TCR beta chain was determined in a study of blood T cell repertoires in COVID-19. For the study at large: Both acute and convalescent COVID-19 samples were obtained from the United States, Italy and Spain. From T cells, B-cell-depleted T cells, or PBMCs came the material, which was cDNA or gDNA.

Study processing details: Reference gene primers were amplified, and this amplification served to estimate nucleated cell counts. The repertoire was sequenced with immunoSEQ multiplex PCR; TCRdb's copy has only in-frame clones and lacks some. From that table come the V and J calls and clone size; the DNA was used to work out D and trimming. The table lists approximately 300,000 clones, approximately 85% of them singletons, with about 1.6% in the top ten. The source is a woman between 45 and 65 years old with acute or convalescent COVID-19. The sample consisted of peripheral blood.

Written as DNA, the CDR3 is TGTGCCAGCAGTCAAGACAGGTTTGGCGAAAAACTGTTTTTT. Amino acids: CASSQDRFGEKLFF. V and J are TRBV27 and TRBJ1-4; weak D call: TRBD1 (6 bases). The CDR3 extends over 14 amino acids. Germline CDR1 reads MNHEY; CDR2 reads SMNVEV (reference sequence). V lost 5 bases, J lost 8 bases, and 15 bases lay in between.